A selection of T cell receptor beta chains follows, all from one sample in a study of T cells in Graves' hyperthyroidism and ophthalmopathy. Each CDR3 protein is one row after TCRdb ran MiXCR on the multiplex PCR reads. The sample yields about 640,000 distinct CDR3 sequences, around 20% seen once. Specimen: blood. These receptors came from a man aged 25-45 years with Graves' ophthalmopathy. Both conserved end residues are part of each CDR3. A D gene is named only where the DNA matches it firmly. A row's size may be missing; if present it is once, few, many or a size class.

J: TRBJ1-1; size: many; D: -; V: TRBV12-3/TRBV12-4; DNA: TGTGCCAGCAGTTTCGCGTTGAACACTGAAGCTTTCTTT; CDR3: CASSFALNTEAFF
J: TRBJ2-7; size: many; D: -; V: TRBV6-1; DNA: TGTGCCAGCTGGACAGAAATCTACGAGCAGTACTTC; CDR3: CASWTEIYEQYF
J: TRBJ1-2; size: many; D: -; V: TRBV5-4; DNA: TGTGCCAGCAGCTTAGACAGAGGGAACTATGGCTACACCTTC; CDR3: CASSLDRGNYGYTF
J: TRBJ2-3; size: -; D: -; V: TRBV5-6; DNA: TGTGCCAGCAGCTTGCCGGGACACCTAACAGATACGCAGTATTTT; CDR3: CASSLPGHLTDTQYF
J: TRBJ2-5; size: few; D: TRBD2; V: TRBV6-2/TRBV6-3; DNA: TGTGCCAGCAGTTACCTGACTAGCGTAGGAGAGACCCAGTACTTC; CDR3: CASSYLTSVGETQYF
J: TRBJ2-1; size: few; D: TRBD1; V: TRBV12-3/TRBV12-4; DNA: TGTGCCAGCACCCTTACCGCGGCGACAGGGGGCCATGAGCAGTTCTTC; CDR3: CASTLTAATGGHEQFF
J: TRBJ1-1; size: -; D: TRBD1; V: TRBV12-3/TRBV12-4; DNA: TGTGCCAGCAGTTTAGGAGGGACAGCTGAAGCTTTCTTT; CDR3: CASSLGGTAEAFF
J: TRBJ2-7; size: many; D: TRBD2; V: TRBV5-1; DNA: TGCGCCAGCAGCTTGGCCCGGGGGGGCAACGAGCAGTACTTC; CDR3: CASSLARGGNEQYF
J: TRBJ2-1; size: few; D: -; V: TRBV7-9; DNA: TGTGCCAGCAGCTTAAGCCAGGTCTCCTACAATGAGCAGTTCTTC; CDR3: CASSLSQVSYNEQFF
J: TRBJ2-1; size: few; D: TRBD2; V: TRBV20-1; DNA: TGCAGTGCTAGACGAACTAGCGGATACAATGAGCAGTTCTTC; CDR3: CSARRTSGYNEQFF
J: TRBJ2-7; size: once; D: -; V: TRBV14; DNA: TGTGCCAGCAGCGACGAAAGGTTCCCCTACGAGCAGTACTTC; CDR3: CASSDERFPYEQYF
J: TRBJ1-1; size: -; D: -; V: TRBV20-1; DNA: TGCAGTGCTGACCCCCTTTATACAGGGAACACTGAAGCTTTCTTT; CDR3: CSADPLYTGNTEAFF
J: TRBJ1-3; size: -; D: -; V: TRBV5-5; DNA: TGTGCCAGCAGCCCAAGCCCCGGCGACTCTGGAAACACCATATATTTT; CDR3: CASSPSPGDSGNTIYF
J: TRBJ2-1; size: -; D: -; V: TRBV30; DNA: TGTGCCTGGGAGAGGACTAACAATGAGCAGTTCTTC; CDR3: CAWERTNNEQFF
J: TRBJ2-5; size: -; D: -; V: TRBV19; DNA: TGTGCCAGTAGTCGAAGCCGGGGGCAAAAGACCCAGTACTTC; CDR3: CASSRSRGQKTQYF
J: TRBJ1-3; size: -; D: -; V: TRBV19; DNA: TGTGCAGTCATTCGACCCGGGCGTGGAAACACCATATATTTT; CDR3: CAVIRPGRGNTIYF
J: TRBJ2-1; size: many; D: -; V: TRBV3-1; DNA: TGTGCCAGCAGCCTTGGACCCACCAAAGAAAATGAGCAGTTCTTC; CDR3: CASSLGPTKENEQFF
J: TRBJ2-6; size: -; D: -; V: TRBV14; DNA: TGTGCCAACAGCCAAAACAGGGTGTCGGGGGCCAACGTCCTGACTTTC; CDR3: CANSQNRVSGANVLTF
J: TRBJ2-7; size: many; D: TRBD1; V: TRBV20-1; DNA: TGCAGTGCTAACAGGGGGGCGTCGCAGTACTTC; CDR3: CSANRGASQYF
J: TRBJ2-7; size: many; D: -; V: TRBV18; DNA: TGTGCCAGCTCACTCGGACACTTTCTCTCCTACGAGCAGTACTTC; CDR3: CASSLGHFLSYEQYF
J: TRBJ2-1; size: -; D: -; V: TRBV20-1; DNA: TGCAGTGCTAGATCCATAGGGCAGGGTAACAACAATGAGCAGTTCTTC; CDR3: CSARSIGQGNNNEQFF
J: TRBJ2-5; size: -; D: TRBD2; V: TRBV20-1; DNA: TGCAGTGCTCTTCTAGCGGGAGAGACCCAGTACTTC; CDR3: CSALLAGETQYF
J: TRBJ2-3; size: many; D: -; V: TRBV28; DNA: TGTGCCAGCGGAACCAAACGTGATACGCAGTATTTT; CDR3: CASGTKRDTQYF
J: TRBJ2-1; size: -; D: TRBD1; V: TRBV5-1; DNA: TGCGCCAGCAGCATCCAGACAGGGGGCAATGAGCAGTTCTTC; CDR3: CASSIQTGGNEQFF
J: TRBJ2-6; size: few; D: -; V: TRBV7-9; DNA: TGTGCCAGCAGCTTAGTGTTCAGCTCTGGGGCCAACGTCCTGACTTTC; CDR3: CASSLVFSSGANVLTF
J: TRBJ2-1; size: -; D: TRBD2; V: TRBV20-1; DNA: TGCAGTGCTACAAGTCCGGGACTAGACCCCAATGAGCAGTTCTTC; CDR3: CSATSPGLDPNEQFF
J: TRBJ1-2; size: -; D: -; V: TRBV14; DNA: TGTGCCAGCAGCCAAGAGGCCCAGGGAATAGGCTACACCTTC; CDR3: CASSQEAQGIGYTF
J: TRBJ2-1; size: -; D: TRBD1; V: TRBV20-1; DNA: TGCAGTGCTAGTGGGACAGGGGGCGTAAGGGAGCAGTTCTTC; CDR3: CSASGTGGVREQFF
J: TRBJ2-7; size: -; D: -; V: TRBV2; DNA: TGTGCCAGCAGTGAAGGGGGGGGCCCAAAAGCCTACGAGCAGTACTTC; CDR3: CASSEGGGPKAYEQYF
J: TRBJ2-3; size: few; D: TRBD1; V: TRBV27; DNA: TGTGCCAGCAGTTTGCAGGGGGAAACAGATACGCAGTATTTT; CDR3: CASSLQGETDTQYF
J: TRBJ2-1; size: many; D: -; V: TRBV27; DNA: TGTGCCAGCTCAGGGGGAGGAACCTACAATGAGCAGTTCTTC; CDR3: CASSGGGTYNEQFF
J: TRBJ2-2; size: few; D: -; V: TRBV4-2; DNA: TGTGCCAGCAGCCAAGAGATATCTTTCACCGGGGAGCTGTTTTTT; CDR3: CASSQEISFTGELFF
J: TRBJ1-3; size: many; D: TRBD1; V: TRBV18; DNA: TGTGCCAGCTCACCACGGACAGGGGAAAACACCATATATTTT; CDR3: CASSPRTGENTIYF
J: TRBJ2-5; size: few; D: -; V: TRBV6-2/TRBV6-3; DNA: TGTGCCAGCAGGACTCGGCTCGCCCAAGAGACCCAGTACTTC; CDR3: CASRTRLAQETQYF
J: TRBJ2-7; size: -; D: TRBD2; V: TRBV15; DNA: TGTGCCACCAGCGAGACTAGCGGAGCCTACGAGCAGTACTTC; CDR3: CATSETSGAYEQYF
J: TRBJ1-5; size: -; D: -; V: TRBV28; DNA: TGTGCCAGCAGTCCACTTGGGGTCTTCCCAAGCATCAATCAGCCCCAGCATTTT; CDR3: CASSPLGVFPSINQPQHF
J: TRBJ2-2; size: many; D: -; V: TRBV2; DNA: TGTGCCAGCACCGACCACCAGGGGAGCGGGGAGCTGTTTTTT; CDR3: CASTDHQGSGELFF
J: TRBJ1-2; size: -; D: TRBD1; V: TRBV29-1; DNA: TGCAGCGCGCCGGACAGGAATGGCTACACCTTC; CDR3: CSAPDRNGYTF
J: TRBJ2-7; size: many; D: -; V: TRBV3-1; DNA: TGTGCCAGCAGCCAAGAGTACGGGAAGGACGAGCAGTACTTC; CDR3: CASSQEYGKDEQYF
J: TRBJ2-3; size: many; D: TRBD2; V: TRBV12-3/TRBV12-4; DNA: TGTGCCAGCAGTTTCACCCCGGGACTAGCGGGGGAGGACGCGCAGTATTTT; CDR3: CASSFTPGLAGEDAQYF
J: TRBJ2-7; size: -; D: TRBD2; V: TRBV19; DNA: TGTGCCAGTTCCTACGGGGAGAGCGGGAGACCAACCTACGAGCAGTACTTC; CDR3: CASSYGESGRPTYEQYF
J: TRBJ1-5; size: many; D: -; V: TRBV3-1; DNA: TGTGCCAGCAGCCAAGAGGGGGGAGGACAGCCCCAGCATTTT; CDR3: CASSQEGGGQPQHF
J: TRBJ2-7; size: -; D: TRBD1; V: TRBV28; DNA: TGTGCCAGCAGTTCCGGGACAGGGCAAGGGCCGGGCTACGAGCAGTACTTC; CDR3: CASSSGTGQGPGYEQYF
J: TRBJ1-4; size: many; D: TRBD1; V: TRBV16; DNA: TGTGCCAGCAGCCAATCCCGGGACAGTAATGAAAAACTGTTTTTT; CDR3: CASSQSRDSNEKLFF
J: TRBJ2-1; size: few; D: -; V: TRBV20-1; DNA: TGCAGTGCTAGAGAAGGACGGAGCTCCTACAATGAGCAGTTCTTC; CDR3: CSAREGRSSYNEQFF
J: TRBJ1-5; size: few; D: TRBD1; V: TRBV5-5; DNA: TGTGCCAGCAGCTTGCTGAGGACAGGGGGCAAGGGCAATCAGCCCCAGCATTTT; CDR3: CASSLLRTGGKGNQPQHF
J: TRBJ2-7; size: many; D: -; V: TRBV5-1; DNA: TGCGCCAGCAGCTTGGACAGGAACTACGAGCAGTACTTC; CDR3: CASSLDRNYEQYF
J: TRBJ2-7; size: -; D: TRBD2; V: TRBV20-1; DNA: TGCAGTGCCCCACACCGGTTGGTAGCGGGTTCCTACGAGCAGTACTTC; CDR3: CSAPHRLVAGSYEQYF
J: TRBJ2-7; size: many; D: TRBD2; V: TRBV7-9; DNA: TGTGCCAGCAGCCTAACTAGCGGGAGTTGGGACGAGCAGTACTTC; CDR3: CASSLTSGSWDEQYF
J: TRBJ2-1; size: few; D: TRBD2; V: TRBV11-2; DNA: TGTGCCAGCAGCTCCGGGGGGGGATTGCTCAATGAGCAGTTCTTC; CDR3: CASSSGGGLLNEQFF
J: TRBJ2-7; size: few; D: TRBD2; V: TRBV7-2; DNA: TGTGCCAGCGGCTTAGCGGGACCACTCTACGAGCAGTACTTC; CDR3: CASGLAGPLYEQYF
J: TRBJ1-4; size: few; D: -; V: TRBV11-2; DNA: TGTGCCAGCAGCCTGGTGGGGGCGCGAAATGAAAAACTGTTTTTT; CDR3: CASSLVGARNEKLFF
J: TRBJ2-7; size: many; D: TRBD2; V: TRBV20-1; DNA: TGCAGTGCTAGAGATTACCAGCGGGAATACGAGCAGTACTTC; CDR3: CSARDYQREYEQYF